Sequencing of this T cell receptor beta chain was carried out in a study of somatic mutations in cytotoxic T cells in rheumatoid arthritis. Per germline, CDR1 MDHEN and CDR2 SYDVKM. V was clipped by 5 bases and J by 0 bases, with 8 bases between them. The CDR3 is made up of 14 amino acids. This clone has only a few counts. What it binds is not known. Only in-frame clones appear in the TCRdb table, and some are missing; sequencing was by immunoSEQ multiplex PCR. The sample holds some 10,000 clones, roughly 74% seen once. Regarding the study as a whole: Of the expanded CD8+ clones, the antigen targets were not known.

Specimen: CD8+ T cells sorted from blood. This sequence was found in a man in his 60s in good health. This chain connects TRBV28 to TRBJ1-5; D not certain. The CDR3 region has the DNA TGTGCCAGCAGTCGACGGCTTAGCAATCAGCCCCAGCATTTT. This codes for CASSRRLSNQPQHF. The complete variable domain, with remaining parts taken from reference TRBV28 and TRBJ1-5, reads DVKVTQSSRYLVKRTGEKVFLECVQDMDHENMFWYRQDPGLGLRLIYFSYDVKMKEKGDIPEGYSVSREKKERFSLILESASTNQTSMYLCASSRRLSNQPQHFGDGTRLSIL.